The sequence of this T cell receptor beta chain was determined in a study of blood T cells in healthy people across ages. Then a second PCR, running about 6 to 11 cycles, was carried out with a sample-barcoded 5' primer and a J-beta primer mix. TCRdb redid the calling of the 5' RACE reads with MiXCR, one entry per CDR3 protein. This table holds 1.2 million to 1.5 million distinct CDR3 sequences, approximately 40% found once. The donors, all healthy, were Caucasians living in Russia, aged roughly 6 to 90. Ten milliliters of peripheral blood were drawn from each donor. This clonotype was counted between two and nine times. Sequencing input: blood. This clonotype was sampled from a woman in her late teens or twenties in good health.

CDR3 in amino acids: CASSPSGGRTYNEQFF. In DNA form, the CDR3 reads TGTGCCAGCAGCCCCTCCGGGGGGCGGACCTACAATGAGCAGTTCTTC. The chain uses TRBV12-3 or TRBV12-4 and TRBJ2-1; D perhaps matches TRBD2 (7 bases). The CDR3 spans 16 residues. Trimming pared 6 bases from V and 2 bases from J, leaving 17 bases between.